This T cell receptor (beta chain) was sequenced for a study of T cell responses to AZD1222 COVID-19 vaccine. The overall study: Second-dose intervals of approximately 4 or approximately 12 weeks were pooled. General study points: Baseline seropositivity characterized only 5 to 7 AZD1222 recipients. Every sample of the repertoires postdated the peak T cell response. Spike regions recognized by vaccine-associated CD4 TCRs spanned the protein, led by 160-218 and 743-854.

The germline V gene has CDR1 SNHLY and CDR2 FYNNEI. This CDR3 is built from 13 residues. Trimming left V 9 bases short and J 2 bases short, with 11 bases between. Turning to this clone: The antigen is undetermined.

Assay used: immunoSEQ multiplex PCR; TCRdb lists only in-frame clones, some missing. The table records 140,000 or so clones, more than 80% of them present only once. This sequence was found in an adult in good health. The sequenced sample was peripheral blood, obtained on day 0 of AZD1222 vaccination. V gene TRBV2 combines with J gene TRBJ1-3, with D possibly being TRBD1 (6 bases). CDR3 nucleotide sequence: TGTGCCAGACCCGGGGGGCCTGGAAACACCATATATTTT. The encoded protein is CARPGGPGNTIYF.